The present entry profiles one T cell receptor beta chain with its context. Germline CDR1 reads MNHEY; CDR2 reads SMNVEV (reference sequence). The germline V and J ends were trimmed by 3 bases and 3 bases, with 15 bases remaining between them. This CDR3 has 16 residues. Researchers sorted participants into cohorts using their self-reported clinical history. The record originates from a study of blood T cell repertoires in COVID-19. Study overall: Sites across the United States, Italy and Spain contributed samples from acute and convalescent COVID-19. T cells, B-cell-depleted T cells, or PBMCs provided the cDNA or gDNA that served as material.

Source study methods: It was from reference gene primer amplification that nucleated cell counts were estimated. Sequencing was performed with immunoSEQ multiplex PCR; in TCRdb, only in-frame clones are kept and a portion is missing. D and trimming were read from the DNA, whereas the V and J calls and clone size are those reported in that table. The table shows approximately 300,000 clones, with 90% occurring only once. Sequencing used PBMCs or T cells enriched from blood (not recorded which). The receptor's source is a woman between 18 and 30 years old with acute COVID-19. The chain combines TRBV27 with TRBJ2-4; no clear D. CDR3 in amino acids: CASSFSEMDVKNIQYF. In DNA, the CDR3 is TGTGCCAGCAGTTTTTCGGAGATGGATGTCAAAAACATTCAGTACTTC.